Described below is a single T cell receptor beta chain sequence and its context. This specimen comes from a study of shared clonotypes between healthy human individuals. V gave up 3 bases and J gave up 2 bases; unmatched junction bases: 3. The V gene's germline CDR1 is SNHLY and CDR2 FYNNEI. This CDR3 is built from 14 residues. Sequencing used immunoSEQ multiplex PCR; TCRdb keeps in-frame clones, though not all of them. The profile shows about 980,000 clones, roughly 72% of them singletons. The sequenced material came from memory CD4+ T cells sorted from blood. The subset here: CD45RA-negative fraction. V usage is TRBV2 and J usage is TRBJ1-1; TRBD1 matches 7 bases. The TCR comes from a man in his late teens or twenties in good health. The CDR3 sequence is CASSDWDRNTEAFF. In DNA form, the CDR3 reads TGTGCCAGCAGTGATTGGGACAGAAACACTGAAGCTTTCTTT.